The 17 T cell receptor beta chains reported below all come from one sample, sequenced in a study of OX40 agonist ivuxolimab in advanced cancers. Assay used: immunoSEQ multiplex PCR; TCRdb lists only in-frame clones, some missing. The sample has some 67,000 clones, more than 70% seen once. The sequencing used CD4+ or CD8+ T cells sorted from blood, collected in a trial of the OX40 agonist ivuxolimab. Receptor source: an adult with an advanced solid tumor such as melanoma, head and neck, liver or kidney cancer.

The rearrangement uses TRBV28 and TRBJ2-3; TRBD1 might be the D (5 bases). Germline-derived CDR1 and CDR2 are MDHEN and SYDVKM. V shed 6 bases and J shed 3 bases, with 16 bases lying between them. The CDR3 loop spans 15 amino acids. CDR3 bases: TGTGCCAGCAGCCTAAACCCCAGGGAAACAGATACGCAGTATTTT. It is translated as CASSLNPRETDTQYF.

The genes are TRBV7-7 and TRBJ2-5; no clear D. The CDR3 contains 14 residues. The germline gives CDR1 SSHAT, CDR2 FNYEAQ (reference sequence). Trimming cost V 5 bases and J 0 bases, with 10 bases left between them. CDR3 loop: CASSAGQDQETQYF. CDR3 bases: TGTGCCAGCAGCGCCGGTCAAGACCAAGAGACCCAGTACTTC. The variable domain in full, completed from reference TRBV7-7 and TRBJ2-5, reads GAGVSQSPRYKVTKRGQDVTLRCDPISSHATLYWYQQALGQGPEFLTYFNYEAQPDKSGLPSDRFSAERPEGSISTLTIQRTEQRDSAMYRCASSAGQDQETQYFGPGTRLLVL.

The rearrangement uses TRBV10-3 and TRBJ1-1; no clear D. Germline V gene data show CDR1 as ENHRY and CDR2 as SYGVKD. CDR3 size: 15 residues. Trimming pared 9 bases from V and 0 bases from J, leaving 17 bases between. CDR3 bases: TGTGCCATTAGAGAGGGCGAGGAAATGAACACTGAAGCTTTCTTT. Translation: CAIREGEEMNTEAFF.

The V and J genes are TRBV29-1 and TRBJ1-2; D is possibly TRBD1 (6 bases). CDR3 length equals 15 residues. V shed 1 base and J shed 2 bases, with 14 bases lying between them. The germline gives CDR1 SQVTM, CDR2 ANQGSEA. CDR3 in DNA: TGCAGCGTTGAAGCGGGACAAGGGGCGAACTATGGCTACACCTTC. Encoded protein: CSVEAGQGANYGYTF.

The J gene is TRBJ2-3, the V gene TRBV5-1; tentatively, D is TRBD1 (6 bases). The germline CDR1 and CDR2 sequences are SGHRS and YFSETQ. This CDR3 has 16 residues. V gave up 2 bases and J gave up 2 bases, with 15 bases separating them. CDR3: CASSFGGQTLTDTQYF. CDR3 nucleotide sequence: TGCGCCAGCAGCTTTGGCGGACAGACCCTCACAGATACGCAGTATTTT.

The chain recombines TRBV2 with TRBJ1-1; 7 bases match TRBD1. The CDR3 consists of 13 residues. V lost 5 bases and J lost 9; bases outside the gene matches: 9. Germline CDR1 and CDR2: SNHLY and FYNNEI. DNA of the CDR3: TGTGCCAGCAGTAGCAGGGGGTTATGGCAAGCTTTCTTT. Translated: CASSSRGLWQAFF.

V is TRBV15 and J is TRBJ2-2, with 12 bases aligning to TRBD2. The CDR3 totals 19 residues. The J segment lost 2 bases and the V segment lost 2 bases, leaving 9 bases of the junction unmatched. The germline V gene has CDR1 LNHNV and CDR2 YYDKDF (reference sequence). In nucleotides, the CDR3 is TGTGCCACCAGCAGAATAAAGACTAGCGGGGGCCCTAACACCGGGGAGCTGTTTTTT. Amino acid sequence: CATSRIKTSGGPNTGELFF.

The chain uses TRBV10-3 and TRBJ1-2; 7 nucleotides agree with TRBD1. With V trimmed by 5 bases and J by 4 bases, 13 bases remained unmatched. This CDR3 spans 16 amino acids. Germline CDR1 reads ENHRY; CDR2 reads SYGVKD. CDR3 coding DNA: TGTGCCATCAGTAGGACAGGTTCGGGATCGGGCTATGGCTACACCTTC. This sequence encodes CAISRTGSGSGYGYTF.

With regard to this clone: The sample carries other DNA sequences with the same CDR3. The gene calls are TRBV18 and TRBJ1-5; D is ambiguous. This CDR3 is built from 14 residues. Germline V lookup: CDR1 KGHSH, CDR2 LQKENI. V lost 4 bases and J lost 0, with 7 bases in between. The CDR3 nucleotides are TGTGCCAGCTCACGGGATTCTAGCAATCAGCCCCAGCATTTT. Amino acids: CASSRDSSNQPQHF.

The chain joins TRBV2 to TRBJ2-7, with TRBD2 as a possible D gene (5 bases). The CDR3 runs to 11 residues. V was trimmed by 7 bases and J by 3 bases, leaving 7 bases between them. Germline V lookup: CDR1 SNHLY, CDR2 FYNNEI. The CDR3 sequence: CASTAGYEQYF. In DNA form, the CDR3 reads TGTGCCAGCACGGCGGGCTACGAGCAGTACTTC.

The V gene is TRBV10-3, the J gene TRBJ2-2; D is perhaps TRBD1 (5 bases). Trimming took off 7 bases at V and 7 bases at J, with 16 bases between the two ends. The CDR3 has 14 residues. CDR1 and CDR2 (germline): ENHRY, SYGVKD. The CDR3 is CAITLGQLDGELFF. The CDR3 DNA reads as TGTGCCATCACCCTGGGGCAGCTTGACGGGGAGCTGTTTTTT.

The chain recombines TRBV5-8 with TRBJ2-7, with 9 bases lining up with TRBD2. CDR3 length: 20 amino acids. Germline-derived CDR1 and CDR2 are SGHTS and YDEGEE. The junction had 21 bases not matched to a gene; V was cut back by 3 bases and J by 2 bases. The CDR3 DNA sequence: TGTGCCAGCAGCTGGTTTATTCTAGGCGGGGGGGCCAAGGGGGCCTACGAGCAGTACTTC. This codes for CASSWFILGGGAKGAYEQYF.

V and J are TRBV7-7 and TRBJ2-2, with D uncertain. This CDR3 is 13 amino acids long. Trimming removed 5 bases from V and 3 bases from J, with 7 bases in between. Per the germline V gene, CDR1 is SSHAT and CDR2 is FNYEAQ (reference sequence). This chain's CDR3 is CASSPDHTGELFF. For the CDR3, the DNA is TGTGCCAGCAGCCCGGACCACACCGGGGAGCTGTTTTTT.

In this sample, this clone turned up once. This chain links TRBV6-1 with TRBJ1-6, with 7 bases that match TRBD1. The CDR3 covers 15 residues. V shed 4 bases, J shed 4 bases, and the junction held 4 bases outside the gene matches. Germline CDR1 MNHNS, CDR2 SASEGT. The chain's CDR3 is CASSVGTDYNSPLHF. The DNA of the CDR3 is TGTGCCAGCAGTGTCGGGACAGATTATAATTCACCCCTCCACTTT.

This chain uses TRBV19 with TRBJ1-1, with D unclear. Germline V gives CDR1 LNHDA, CDR2 SQIVND (reference sequence). The CDR3 is 9 residues long. Trimming took off 10 bases at V and 12 bases at J, with 12 bases between the two ends. CDR3 DNA: TGTGCCACTTCACTCGGGACTTTCTTT. Translated: CATSLGTFF. Full variable domain (remainder filled in from reference TRBV19 and TRBJ1-1): DGGITQSPKYLFRKEGQNVTLSCEQNLNHDAMYWYRQDPGQGLRLIYYSQIVNDFQKGDIAEGYSVSREKKESFPLTVTSAQKNPTAFYLCATSLGTFFGQGTRLTVV.

The rearrangement links TRBV18 to TRBJ1-1; no reliable D call. CDR1 and CDR2 (germline): KGHSH, LQKENI. The CDR3 consists of 12 residues. V lost 3 bases and J lost 5, with 7 bases in between. The CDR3 sequence: CASSPQGTEAFF. The CDR3 coding sequence is TGTGCCAGCTCACCCCAAGGGACTGAAGCTTTCTTT. Variable domain in full (rest from reference TRBV18 and TRBJ1-1): NAGVMQNPRHLVRRRGQEARLRCSPMKGHSHVYWYRQLPEEGLKFMVYLQKENIIDESGMPKERFSAEFPKEGPSILRIQQVVRGDSAAYFCASSPQGTEAFFGQGTRLTVV.

This chain joins TRBV2 and TRBJ1-3; the D gene is possibly TRBD1 (5 bases). V lost 6 bases and J lost 2, with 8 bases in between. CDR3 size: 13 residues. Germline V gives CDR1 SNHLY, CDR2 FYNNEI. The CDR3 region is CASSRTTGNTIYF. Written as DNA, the CDR3 is TGTGCCAGCAGCCGGACAACTGGAAACACCATATATTTT.